The 14 T cell receptor beta chains in this list originate from one sample, sequenced in a study of blood T cells in healthy people across ages. It was with a sample-barcoded 5' primer and a J-beta primer mix that a second PCR of roughly 7 to 12 cycles was run. TCRdb fed the 5' RACE reads into MiXCR, producing one record per CDR3 protein. The sample records roughly 800,000 distinct CDR3 sequences, roughly 60% being singletons. The specimen sequenced was blood. These receptors were collected from a man aged 25-40 years in good health.

The chain links TRBV29-1 to TRBJ2-2, with D possibly being TRBD1 (5 bases). This CDR3 has 14 residues. Germline CDR1 and CDR2: SQVTM and ANQGSEA. Trimming pared 5 bases from V and 4 bases from J, leaving 14 bases between. The CDR3 loop is CSVTRTSPTGELFF. The CDR3 DNA sequence: TGCAGCGTTACCAGGACATCCCCCACCGGGGAGCTGTTTTTT.

The CDR3 bases are TGTGCCAGCAGGGGGACTAGCGGGAATCTGAGCGAGCAGTACTTC. Protein sequence: CASRGTSGNLSEQYF. This sequence joins TRBV2 and TRBJ2-7, with TRBD2 identical over 13 bases. This CDR3 contains 15 residues. Trimming cost V 6 bases and J 6 bases; bases outside gene matches: 8. CDR1 is SNHLY, CDR2 FYNNEI, per germline. Based on the CDR3 plus reference TRBV2 and TRBJ2-7, the full variable domain is EPEVTQTPSHQVTQMGQEVILRCVPISNHLYFYWYRQILGQKVEFLVSFYNNEISEKSEIFDDQFSVERPDGSNFTLKIRSTKLEDSAMYFCASRGTSGNLSEQYFGPGTRLTVT.

The chain recombines TRBV13 with TRBJ2-5, with TRBD1 matching over 8 bases. The closer fit of TRBJ2-7 to the DNA end suggests the J call may be wrong. Germline CDR1 and CDR2: PRHDT and FYEKMQ (reference sequence). CDR3 length: 15 residues. Here the CDR3 reads CASRPVRTGTHEQYF. CDR3 in DNA: TGTGCCTCTCGACCAGTAAGGACAGGGACCCACGAGCAGTACTTC.

This chain joins TRBV7-3 and TRBJ2-3; D gene unclear. V lost 2 bases and J 7 bases, leaving 7 bases between the germline ends. The CDR3 spans 12 residues. From germline, CDR1 is SGHTA and CDR2 FQGTGA. The chain's CDR3 is CASSLFRNTQYF. The DNA for the CDR3 is TGTGCCAGCAGCTTATTCCGGAATACGCAGTATTTT.

This chain uses TRBV29-1 with TRBJ2-3; maybe TRBD1 (6 bases). V gave up 7 bases and J gave up 3 bases, with 14 bases separating them. This CDR3 spans 13 amino acids. Germline V CDR1 and CDR2: SQVTM, ANQGSEA. Here the CDR3 reads CSAQPTGTDTQYF. The CDR3 nucleotides read TGCAGCGCTCAACCTACAGGGACAGATACGCAGTATTTT.

The V and J genes are TRBV28 and TRBJ2-7; possibly TRBD1 for D (6 bases). The J call is in doubt because the DNA end fits TRBJ2-5 better. Germline loops: CDR1 MDHEN, CDR2 SYDVKM. This CDR3 has 13 residues. The CDR3 is CASSGQWQETQYF. The DNA for the CDR3 is TGTGCCAGCAGTGGACAGTGGCAAGAGACCCAGTACTTC.

The CDR3 nucleotides are TGTGCCAGCAGCTTAGCGCACAGCAATGAGCAGTTCTTC. This gives the protein CASSLAHSNEQFF. The V call is TRBV7-9, the J call TRBJ2-1; D uncertain. This CDR3 comprises 13 residues. Trimming removed 0 bases from V and 6 bases from J, with 6 bases in between. Germline lookup yields CDR1 SEHNR and CDR2 FQNEAQ (reference sequence).

The V and J genes are TRBV25-1 and TRBJ2-2; D is unclear. V was cut by 3 bases and J by 7 bases, with 0 bases left in between. This CDR3 has 10 amino acids. Germline V gene sequence: CDR1 MGHDK, CDR2 SYGVNS. CDR3 DNA sequence: TGTGCCAGCAGTGACGGGGAGCTGTTTTTT. It yields the protein CASSDGELFF. Filled out from reference TRBV25-1 and TRBJ2-2, the complete variable domain reads EADIYQTPRYLVIGTGKKITLECSQTMGHDKMYWYQQDPGMELHLIHYSYGVNSTEKGDLSSESTVSRIRTEHFPLTLESARPSHTSQYLCASSDGELFFGEGSRLTVL.

The chain couples TRBV9 to TRBJ2-1, with 9 bases fitting TRBD2. This CDR3 is 15 amino acids long. The germline V gene has CDR1 SGDLS and CDR2 YYNGEE. Germline trimming cut 0 bases from V and 9 bases from J; bases unmatched to any gene: 7. CDR3 amino acids: CASSVAPSGNGEQFF. In DNA, the CDR3 is TGTGCCAGCAGCGTAGCTCCTAGCGGGAATGGTGAGCAGTTCTTC.

This clonotype appeared a few times. V usage is TRBV18 and J usage is TRBJ2-5; TRBD1 matches 7 bases. This CDR3 comprises 15 residues. The junction had 4 bases not matched to a gene; V was cut back by 1 base and J by 2 bases. Germline-derived CDR1 and CDR2 are KGHSH and LQKENI. The CDR3, as DNA: TGTGCCAGCTCACCACGGGACAGCCCACAAGAGACCCAGTACTTC. Translated: CASSPRDSPQETQYF.

This clonotype was detected once. A much larger clone sits a single nucleotide away, making a read error possible. The chain is built from TRBV10-3 and TRBJ2-7; D might be TRBD1 (5 bases). The CDR3 extends over 14 amino acids. V was trimmed by 0 bases and J by 10 bases, leaving 16 bases between them. Per germline, CDR1 ENHRY and CDR2 SYGVKD. The CDR3 sequence is CAISESTAQEIQYF. The CDR3 region has the DNA TGTGCCATCAGTGAGTCGACAGCACAAGAGATCCAGTACTTC.

CDR3 in amino acids: CASSQYRSSYEQYF. The CDR3 DNA follows: TGCGCCAGCAGCCAATATCGTAGCTCCTACGAGCAGTACTTC. The V call is TRBV4-3, the J call TRBJ2-7; D unclear. Germline V lookup: CDR1 LGHNA, CDR2 YSLEER. The V end was cut by 2 bases, the J end by 0 bases, with 8 bases between. This CDR3 has 14 amino acids.

The V gene is TRBV18, the J gene TRBJ1-2; 8 bases align to TRBD1. The V gene end was trimmed by 2 bases and the J gene end by 6 bases; junction bases not matched to a gene: 11. Germline V gene data show CDR1 as KGHSH and CDR2 as LQKENI. CDR3 length equals 16 residues. The CDR3 here is CASSPYTGGRLDGYTF. In DNA, the CDR3 is TGTGCCAGCTCACCATATACAGGGGGACGGTTGGATGGCTACACCTTC.

On this clonotype itself: An end of the junction differs from the germline gene, which may be a read error. This chain uses TRBV25-1 with TRBJ2-4; tentatively, D is TRBD1 (5 bases). The length of the CDR3 is 14 residues. Germline V gene lookup returns CDR1 MGHDK and CDR2 SYGVNS. CDR3 sequence (DNA): TGTGTCAGCAGTCAAGGGGAAGCCAAAAACATTCAGTACTTC. Translation: CVSSQGEAKNIQYF. The full variable domain, its missing parts supplied by reference TRBV25-1 and TRBJ2-4, is EADIYQTPRYLVIGTGKKITLECSQTMGHDKMYWYQQDPGMELHLIHYSYGVNSTEKGDLSSESTVSRIRTEHFPLTLESARPSHTSQYLCVSSQGEAKNIQYFGAGTRLSVL.